Here is one T cell receptor (beta chain) with its context. Its antigen is still unknown. No base quality values were provided; no much bigger clone lies one nucleotide off. CD8 naive samples were CD45RO-negative cells positively selected for CCR7, giving a CD45RA+CCR7+ population that excluded TemRA cells. The donors were healthy, HIV-negative adults with no recently reported acute infections or vaccinations. Only Caucasian adults living in Nashville, Tennessee, USA were represented among the donors. Blood was obtained by leukapheresis, after which PBMCs were separated by Ficoll-Histopaque density gradient centrifugation and cryopreserved in liquid nitrogen vapor phase. Purity and quantity of every magnetically sorted T cell population were checked by analytical flow cytometry. From each sorted fraction, genomic DNA was isolated and quantified by UV absorbance on a Nanodrop 2000c. Looking up the germline V gene (reference sequence) yields CDR1 MNHEY and CDR2 SMNVEV. The CDR3 spans 14 residues, from the cysteine through the phenylalanine. This entry keeps only the CDR3 DNA: 42 bases, framed from base 1. Between the V and J ends, shortened by 2 bases and 3 bases respectively, the junction contains 10 bases.

Using the deep immunoSEQ assay, TCR CDR3 regions were amplified from genomic DNA by multiplex PCR. Extracted genomic DNA from each cell subset was distributed evenly across all wells of several immunoSEQ 96-well plates, and each plate was treated as a replicate. For sorted subsets, each replicate PCR was loaded with about 200 ng genomic DNA, equivalent to 30,000 to 35,000 T cell genomes. Purified libraries were quantified with a Qubit 3.0 fluorometer, sized on a Bioanalyzer 2100, and re-quantified with the KAPA Library Quantification kit. Each immunoSEQ 96-well plate was sequenced on its own single-read 150-cycle Illumina NextSeq 550 flow cell. The source study handled its data this way. Because the immunoSEQ output included only junctional sequences and no quality scores, the filtering could not be the same as the filtering used for full-length reads. Sequences were annotated with PyIR, a Python wrapper for IgBLAST v1.9, using IMGT germline references to assign V/J genes and CDR3. Reads with weak V/J assignments (E-value above 1e-6), missing CDR3, stop codons, out-of-frame junctions, or ambiguous translated residues were removed. A V3J clonotype was defined by an identical inferred V gene, J gene, and CDR3 amino acid sequence. The percentage overlap between two repertoires was calculated by dividing the number of shared unique clonotypes by the size of the smaller repertoire. RTK rarefaction, the Chao1 estimator, and Recon v2.1 estimates of unobserved clonotypes were used to assess repertoire richness. Generation probabilities were computed with OLGA for all TCRbeta clonotypes obtained by the gDNA method from several donors. Imported from immuneACCESS, the table was reduced by TCRdb to in-frame sequences with V and J called. These copies leave out some clones; in studies compared against another copy, an unresolved V gene accounts for under half, and the cause of the remainder is not known. V and J calls plus clone size are reproduced from that table; the DNA served to infer D and trimming. The table for this sample lists more than 2 million clones; about 94% of them were counted only once. Roughly 1.7% of the sample is taken by the ten largest.

The entry originates in a study of shared clonotypes between healthy human individuals (dated by TCRdb to 2019 to 2021). In terms of the full investigation: A couple of women and three men aged 18 to 49 years were included in the cohort. For each donor, CD4 naive and CD4 memory were each run on three plates, CD8 naive on two plates, and CD8 memory on one plate. The study deeply sequenced blood TCR repertoires of five healthy adults to estimate repertoire size and the extent of clonotype sharing between individuals. Different laboratories and diverse techniques were used to prepare libraries and sequence TCR repertoires, to increase sequencing depth and limit assay-specific biases. Each donor's leukapheresis produced roughly between about 0.9 and 9.5 billion PBMCs. Overall study results and their limits: The genetic and exposure-history diversity represented was limited by the small number of donors. Even with the large sequencing depth, rarefaction of the sorted-subset datasets indicated that sequencing was incomplete. Sampling was restricted to blood, and TCR repertoires in tissue are likely to differ from TCR repertoires in blood. Naive subsets generally had larger estimated clonotype richness than memory subsets did. About 4.5% of naive CD4, around 3.6% of naive CD8, about 2.4% of memory CD4, and around 0.4% of memory CD8 clonotypes were shared across four donors. Clonotypes shared by all four sorted-subset donors showed higher generation probabilities than non-shared clonotypes. Pairwise subsampling indicated that sequencing depth was expected to affect the degree of clonotype sharing among donors.

The chain is encoded by TRBV27 joined to TRBJ1-1, with the D segment identity uncertain. The receptor comes from a man aged 18 to 29 in good health. Some clones in this sample may be carry-over from other donors' samples. Material for sequencing was naive CD8+ T cells from PBMCs. The cell subset or site label corresponds to: CD45RA+CCR7+. Here the CDR3 is given as CASSLRGGYTEAFF. The nucleotide sequence reads TGTGCCAGCAGTTTAAGAGGAGGGTACACTGAAGCTTTCTTT.